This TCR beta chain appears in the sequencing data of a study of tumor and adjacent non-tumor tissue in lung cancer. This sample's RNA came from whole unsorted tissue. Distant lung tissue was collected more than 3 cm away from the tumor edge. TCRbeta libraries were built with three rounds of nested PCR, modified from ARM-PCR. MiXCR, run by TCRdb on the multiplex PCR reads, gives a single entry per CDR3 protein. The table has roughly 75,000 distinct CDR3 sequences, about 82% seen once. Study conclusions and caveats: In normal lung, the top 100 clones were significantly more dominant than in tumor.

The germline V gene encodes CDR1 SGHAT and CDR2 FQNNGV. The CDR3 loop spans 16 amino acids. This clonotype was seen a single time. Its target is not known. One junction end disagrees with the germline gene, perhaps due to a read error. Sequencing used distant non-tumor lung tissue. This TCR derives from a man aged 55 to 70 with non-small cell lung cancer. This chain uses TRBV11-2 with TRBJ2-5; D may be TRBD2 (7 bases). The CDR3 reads CASSSAMGGPKVTHYF. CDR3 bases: TGTGCCAGCAGCTCCGCAATGGGGGGGCCAAAGGTGACCCATTACTTC.